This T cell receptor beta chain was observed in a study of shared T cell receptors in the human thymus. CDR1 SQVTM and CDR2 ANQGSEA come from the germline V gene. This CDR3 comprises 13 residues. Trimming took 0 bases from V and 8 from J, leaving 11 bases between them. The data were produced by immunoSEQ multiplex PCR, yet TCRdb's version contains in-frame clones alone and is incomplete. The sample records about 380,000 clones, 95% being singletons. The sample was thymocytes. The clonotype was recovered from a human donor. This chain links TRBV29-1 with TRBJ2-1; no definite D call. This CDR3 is CSVEDQRWDEQFF. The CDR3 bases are TGCAGCGTTGAAGATCAGCGATGGGATGAGCAGTTCTTC.